The 5 T cell receptor beta chains listed next were all sequenced from one sample in a study of CD8 T cells in ankylosing spondylitis. Study-wide results and limits: Roughly eight highly homologous variants made up a TCR beta motif that seemed to typify ankylosing spondylitis blood.

TCRdb reprocessed the 5' RACE reads via MiXCR and lists one record per CDR3 protein. This table has about 390,000 distinct CDR3 sequences, 20% to 25% appearing once. These receptors lack a known antigen. The sequenced material came from blood, either unsorted or a sorted T cell fraction (not recorded which). These receptors originate from a male donor with ankylosing spondylitis.

The chain combines TRBV20-1 with TRBJ2-1, with 8 bases matching TRBD2. CDR3 length: 13 amino acids. V trimming: 3 bases; J trimming: 5 bases; junction bases outside the gene matches: 3. CDR1 and CDR2 from the germline V gene are DFQATT and SNEGSKA (reference sequence). The CDR3 here is CSASTGGHNEQFF. In DNA, the CDR3 is TGCAGTGCTAGTACGGGAGGGCACAATGAGCAGTTCTTC.

This clonotype was counted once. This chain connects TRBV18 to TRBJ2-5, with D possibly matching TRBD2 (5 bases). This CDR3 spans 15 amino acids. Trimming left V 2 bases short and J 2 bases short, with 12 bases between. From germline, CDR1 is KGHSH and CDR2 LQKENI. This chain's CDR3 is CASSPALAAQETQYF. For the CDR3, the DNA is TGTGCCAGCTCACCAGCGCTAGCTGCTCAAGAGACCCAGTACTTC.

This clonotype has more than one count but fewer than ten. The chain couples TRBV7-2 to TRBJ2-3; 9 bases map to TRBD2. Germline assignment: CDR1 SGHTA and CDR2 FQGNSA. The V segment lost 0 bases and the J segment 0 bases; nucleotides outside the gene matches: 10. The CDR3 has 19 amino acids. The CDR3, as DNA: TGTGCCAGCAGCTTAGCGTGGGCGGGAGGGCATACTAGCACAGATACGCAGTATTTT. Protein sequence: CASSLAWAGGHTSTDTQYF.

The CDR3 bases are TGTGCCACTCAAGACAGGGCCGGGACGGAGGCTTTCTTT. This encodes CATQDRAGTEAFF. This chain connects TRBV10-3 to TRBJ1-1; 7 nucleotides agree with TRBD1. CDR3 length equals 13 residues. Trimming cost V 10 bases and J 11 bases; bases outside gene matches: 16. Germline CDR1 and CDR2: ENHRY and SYGVKD.

The V and J genes are TRBV9 and TRBJ2-3; 8 nucleotides agree with TRBD2. Trimming at V came to 7 bases and at J to 7 bases, leaving 5 bases not matched to a gene. Germline CDR1 and CDR2: SGDLS and YYNGEE. The CDR3 runs to 12 residues. CDR3 amino acids: CASGTSSNTQYF. The CDR3 DNA sequence: TGTGCCAGCGGGACTAGTTCGAATACGCAGTATTTT.